This TCR beta chain stems from a study of OX40 agonist ivuxolimab in advanced cancers. Germline CDR1 MDHEN, CDR2 SYDVKM. The CDR3 is 14 amino acids. V shed 5 bases and J shed 7 bases, with 14 bases lying between them. Clones were sequenced by immunoSEQ multiplex PCR, and TCRdb holds only the in-frame ones, with some missing. The sample records tens of thousands of clones, 80% to 85% being singletons. The receptor's source is an adult with an advanced solid tumor such as melanoma, head and neck, liver or kidney cancer. J is TRBJ1-4 and V is TRBV28; D is perhaps TRBD1 (5 bases). The specimen was CD4+ or CD8+ T cells sorted from blood, collected in a trial of the OX40 agonist ivuxolimab. Here the CDR3 reads CASSTQGPAEKLFF. The CDR3 nucleotides are TGTGCCAGCAGTACCCAGGGTCCCGCTGAAAAACTGTTTTTT.